This TCR beta chain was sequenced for a study of OX40 agonist ivuxolimab in advanced cancers. Context from the whole study: The costimulatory receptor OX40 (CD134) was targeted by ivuxolimab, a fully human IgG2 agonistic monoclonal antibody. Intravenous ivuxolimab was administered to patients every 2 weeks at six dose levels: 0.01, 0.1, 0.3, 1.5, 3 and 10 mg/kg. Partial responses occurred in three dose-escalation patients: two with cutaneous melanoma and one with hepatocellular carcinoma. Patients were allowed to have had prior anti-PD-1, anti-PD-L1 or anti-CTLA-4 therapy, and roughly 40% of the dose-escalation patients had been treated with checkpoint inhibitors. The paper covers the monotherapy dose-escalation part of the phase I ivuxolimab trial, which included N of about 50 patients. A male proportion of 75% to 85% and a mean age of 60 years, ranging from about 23 to 90, were recorded for the dose-escalation cohort. Peripheral TCRbeta sequencing was intended to test whether TCR sequence diversity was altered and clonal T-cell expansion was caused by ivuxolimab. Of the roughly 52 dose-escalation patients, hepatocellular carcinoma was present in roughly 19, melanoma in approximately 15, renal cell carcinoma in 9 and head and neck cancer in 9. General study outcomes and caveats: After ivuxolimab, expanded clones were on average more numerous among CD8+ T cells than among CD4+ T cells. Low levels of normalized T-cell clonal expansion were also seen in some patients who did not respond. Partial responders in the 0.1-3.0 mg/kg groups had among the lowest normalized peripheral clonal expansion, especially among CD8+ T cells. The antigen specificity of the peripheral T cells that underwent clonal expansion was not determined. At doses of 0.1 to 3.0 mg/kg, clonal expansion of both CD4+ and CD8+ T cells in blood was seen between baseline and week 6.

The trial excluded patients who had a history of autoimmune disease or were on systemic immunosuppression. Peripheral blood for TCR sequencing was drawn from every dose cohort at baseline, at cycle 4 day 1 and at cycle 7 day 1. The samples were taken from a phase I, first-in-human, multicenter, open-label dose-escalation trial of ivuxolimab. Adults with locally advanced or metastatic head and neck squamous cell, hepatocellular, melanoma or renal cell carcinoma were enrolled in the trial. Before TCR sequencing, CD4+ and CD8+ T cells were separately sorted from peripheral blood. From the germline V gene, CDR1 is MNHEY and CDR2 is SVGAGI. The CDR3 sequence holds 14 residues, the cysteine and phenylalanine included. Just the 42-base CDR3 DNA is kept, in frame starting at base 1. V loses 2 bases at its end and J loses 4 bases; junction bases beyond the gene matches: 4. This clone was seen only once. The target of this receptor is not known. Base-call qualities are not available, and no considerably larger clone is one nucleotide away.

Genomic DNA was extracted from sorted cells for sequencing of the TCRbeta CDR3 region. The immunoSEQ Assay was used to sequence the TCRbeta CDR3 regions. TCRdb carries this immuneACCESS record with in-frame sequences only. Its versions omit some clonotypes, under half of them owing to an unresolved V gene in the studies checked, with the rest unexplained. The sample records thousands of clones, 65% to 80% of which are singletons. Approximately 27% of the sample goes to the ten largest clones. The rearrangement joined TRBV6-5 to TRBJ1-1; 7 central bases correspond to TRBD1. The clonotype originates from an adult with an advanced solid tumor such as melanoma, head and neck, liver or kidney cancer. Here the sequenced sample was CD4+ or CD8+ T cells sorted from blood, taken in a trial of the OX40 agonist ivuxolimab. The CDR3 region: CASSYRQGSTEAFF. The sequenced DNA: TGTGCCAGCAGTTACAGACAGGGTAGCACTGAAGCTTTCTTT.